This T cell receptor (beta chain) was profiled in a study of spatial heterogeneity in lung cancer. Study-level background: The count of detected beta-chain sequences consistently exceeded that of alpha-chain sequences. Tumor-region TCR transcript counts correlated strongly with a T cell module score from matched bulk RNA-seq.

The time point denotes: sample taken at primary tumor resection. Sequencing covered unsorted whole RNA taken from tumor, nontumor lung or frozen PBMC. The CDR3 is 17 residues long. Per germline, CDR1 SGHAT and CDR2 FQDESV (reference sequence). V lost 3 bases, J lost 7 bases, and 25 bases lay in between. This clonotype counts as large. No antigen is known for it. All TCR cDNA molecules were individually tagged with a unique molecular identifier. From the 5' RACE reads, TCRdb called clonotypes with MiXCR, one entry per CDR3 protein. The sample includes about 2,000 distinct CDR3 sequences, about 1% of them seen just once. Study-wide results and limits: The number of expanded tumor alpha and beta chains correlated with mutation number.

The clonotype comes from a male donor with early-stage non-small cell lung cancer. Here the sequenced sample was lung tumor tissue, taken at surgery. The chain uses TRBV11-1 and TRBJ2-7; D is perhaps TRBD1 (6 bases). CDR3 in amino acids: CASSFSSHRDTSTEQYF. For the CDR3, the DNA is TGTGCCAGCAGCTTTTCTTCACATCGGGACACCTCCACGGAGCAGTACTTC.